A single sample is the source of the 5 T cell receptor beta chains below, sequenced in a study of cytomegalovirus exposure and HLA in healthy donors. The PCR ran on 60 Vbeta and 13 Jbeta primers. This table comes from immunoSEQ multiplex PCR, and its TCRdb copy is limited to in-frame clones, with some not included. This sample yields about 160,000 clones, of which about 81% are seen a single time; 1.5% to 2% belongs to the top ten. Sequencing was performed on PBMCs. The receptors originated from a woman between 18 and 30 years old in good health and CMV-seronegative.

As regards this clone: This likely comes from a read error, as the CDR3 has no conserved phenylalanine or tryptophan at its end. CDR3: CAISEGGSYEQYY. In DNA form, the CDR3 reads TGTGCCATCAGTGAGGGGGGCTCATACGAGCAGTACTAC. V usage is TRBV10-3 and J usage is TRBJ2-7, with D possibly being TRBD1 (6 bases). Trimming removed 2 bases at V and 4 bases at J, with 9 bases between. The germline V gene encodes CDR1 ENHRY and CDR2 SYGVKD. CDR3 length: 13 amino acids.

V is TRBV28 and J is TRBJ1-6, with D perhaps matching TRBD1 (5 bases). The V end was cut by 5 bases, the J end by 7 bases, with 18 bases between. The CDR3 is 16 amino acids. Germline CDR1 reads MDHEN; CDR2 reads SYDVKM. The CDR3 bases are TGTGCCAGCAGTGTCCAAACCGGGACTAAAAATTCACCCCTCCACTTT. This sequence encodes CASSVQTGTKNSPLHF. Together with reference TRBV28 and TRBJ1-6, the CDR3 gives the full variable domain: DVKVTQSSRYLVKRTGEKVFLECVQDMDHENMFWYRQDPGLGLRLIYFSYDVKMKEKGDIPEGYSVSREKKERFSLILESASTNQTSMYLCASSVQTGTKNSPLHFGNGTRLTVT.

A remark on this clone: Sequence at one end of the junction differs from germline and may be a read error. V usage is TRBV7-7 and J usage is TRBJ2-2; D gene uncertain. The germline CDR1 and CDR2 sequences are SSHAT and FNYEAQ (reference sequence). The CDR3 is 13 residues long. The CDR3: CASSPLFNGELFF. CDR3 nucleotides: TGTGCTAGCAGCCCATTGTTCAACGGGGAGCTGTTTTTT.

This clone was observed once. The rearrangement links TRBV2 to TRBJ2-5, with D unclear. Matching the DNA end better, TRBJ2-7 makes the J call doubtful. This CDR3 has 12 residues. CDR1 and CDR2 from the germline V gene are SNHLY and FYNNEI. The CDR3 DNA reads as TGTGCCACCAGGCGATTAGCCTACGAGCAGTACTTC. This encodes CATRRLAYEQYF.

J is TRBJ1-1 and V is TRBV5-1, with D possibly TRBD1 on 5 matching bases. This CDR3 is built from 14 residues. The V end lost 5 bases, the J end lost 5 bases, and 16 bases lay between the germline ends. Germline lookup yields CDR1 SGHRS and CDR2 YFSETQ. CDR3 loop: CASRQGNRETEAFF. The CDR3 DNA follows: TGCGCCAGCAGGCAGGGAAATCGTGAGACTGAAGCTTTCTTT.